This paragraph reports one T cell receptor beta chain. Germline lookup yields CDR1 SQVTM and CDR2 ANQGSEA. V was shortened by 3 bases and J by 5 bases, with 14 bases between the two germline ends. This CDR3 spans 13 amino acids. These data originate in a study of blood T cell repertoires in COVID-19. Original processing notes: Reference gene primer amplification in the assay estimated nucleated cell counts. Sequencing used immunoSEQ multiplex PCR; TCRdb keeps in-frame clones, though not all of them. V, J and clone size reflect that table, while D and trimming were determined from the DNA. Of approximately 200,000 clones detected, 80% to 90% appear once; the ten largest clones hold about 10%.

The chain joins TRBV29-1 to TRBJ2-7; tentative D call: TRBD2 (6 bases). The source is a woman of 80 years or more with acute or convalescent COVID-19. Sequenced sample: peripheral blood. The CDR3 here is CSVEGLGEDEQYF. In DNA form, the CDR3 reads TGCAGCGTTGAGGGGTTAGGGGAGGACGAGCAGTACTTC.